A single sample gave rise to the 5 T cell receptor beta chains below, sequenced in a study of CD8+ T cells in alopecia areata. Separation of pooled cutaneous lymph node cells was by sorting with CD4, CD8alpha, NKG2D, NKG2ACE and other markers. Sequencing used cDNA as its template, made by extracting RNA and reverse transcribing it. Data came from immunoSEQ multiplex PCR; TCRdb stores just in-frame clones and leaves some out. The specimen has about 270,000 clones, none found just once. The sequenced material came from CD4+ T cells sorted from a lymph node. These receptors all come from a C3H/HeJ mouse with alopecia areata. MHC haplotype of the strain: H2-k.

This clone occurred a few times. Mouse names are used for the genes. Read coverage stops 3 residues before the CDR3 terminus; the germline J gene supplies the remainder. The rearrangement joins TRBV19 to TRBJ1-6; 8 bases align to TRBD1. TRBJ1-6 is noted as an ORF with a role that remains uncertain. CDR3 size: 14 residues. Per germline, CDR1 FNHDT and CDR2 SITEND (reference sequence). The V gene end was trimmed by 10 bases and the J gene end by 2 bases; junction bases not matched to a gene: 5. The DNA read from the CDR3 is TGTGCCTCCGGACAGGGAGCCTATAATTCGCCC. This gives the protein CASGQGAYNSP. The whole CDR3 protein is CASGQGAYNSPLYF.

Only a few counts were recorded for this clone. Here the gene names and germline are mouse. The sequenced fragment ends 4 residues before the CDR3 boundary, so the rest is inferred from the germline J gene. The J gene is TRBJ2-2, the V gene TRBV19, with TRBD2 matching 11 bases. The CDR3 is 16 amino acids. The ends lost 6 bases at V and 0 bases at J; junction bases unmatched: 4. Germline CDR1 FNHDT, CDR2 SITEND (reference sequence). The CDR3 bases that were read are TGTGCCAGCACCCCGACTGGGGGGGCAAACACCGGG. It specifies CASTPTGGANTG. The complete CDR3 sequence is CASTPTGGANTGQLYF. Full variable domain (missing parts from reference TRBV19 and TRBJ2-2): GGIITQTPKFLIGQEGQKLTLKCQQNFNHDTMYWYRQDSGKGLRLIYYSITENDLQKGDLSEGYDASREKKSSFSLTVTSAQKNEMAVFLCASTPTGGANTGQLYFGEGSKLTVL.

Comment on this clone: Germline and genes: mouse. The read is 4 residues too short to cover the CDR3 end, so that end is filled in from the germline J gene. This chain connects TRBV19 to TRBJ2-1, with 8 nucleotides matching TRBD1. CDR1 is FNHDT and CDR2 is SITEND in the germline V gene (reference sequence). CDR3 length: 15 residues. J gave up 4 bases and V 0 bases, and 3 bases lay outside the gene matches. CDR3 sequence reads: CASSIVGQEYAEQFF. CDR3 bases read: TGTGCCAGCAGTATAGTGGGACAGGAATATGCT.

On this clone: Any gene name here is a mouse gene name. Read data end 4 residues before the CDR3 end; the end is taken from the germline J gene. Additional DNA sequences in this sample encode the identical CDR3. The rearrangement joins TRBV12-1 to TRBJ1-2; 7 bases align to TRBD1. Trimming cost V 4 bases and J 3 bases; bases outside gene matches: 7. CDR3 length: 14 amino acids. Germline V gene sequence: CDR1 SGHSN, CDR2 HYEKVE. CDR3 residues: CASSLTGRDSDYTF. The DNA read from the CDR3 is TGTGCCAGCTCCCTGACAGGGAGGGACTCC.

This clone was seen more than once but under ten times. Germline and genes: mouse. The CDR3 is cut off 4 residues early in the read; its end comes from the germline J gene. The chain links TRBV1 to TRBJ2-2; no clear D gene. The V gene's germline CDR1 is NSQYPW and CDR2 LRSPGD (reference sequence). CDR3 length: 15 residues. Trimming shortened V by 3 bases and J by 0 bases, and 8 bases separated the two germline ends. Incomplete CDR3 DNA: TGCACCTGCAGTGCGACACCAACAAACACCGGG. Translation: CTCSATPTNTG. The entire CDR3 protein is CTCSATPTNTGQLYF.